This entry lists 5 T cell receptor beta chains sequenced from one sample in a study of human T cells and chemical hapten exposure. TCRdb re-called the RACE reads with MiXCR, one entry per CDR3 protein. The repertoire holds a few hundred thousand distinct CDR3 sequences, with roughly 4.8% as singletons. Time point indicated: patch test 1, 2 weeks after DPC sensitization. As for treatment: therapeutic diphenylcyclopropenone sensitization with weekly scalp DPC. This specimen consisted of whole blood, obtained in connection with sensitization to the hapten diphenylcyclopropenone (DPC). The origin of the receptors is a woman aged 50 to 60 with alopecia areata. Some clones in this sample may be carry-over from other donors' samples.

This clonotype was seen ten or more times. The V gene is TRBV10-3, the J gene TRBJ2-5, with TRBD1 matching 8 bases. Germline V gives CDR1 ENHRY, CDR2 SYGVKD. Losses at the gene ends were 4 bases for V and 5 bases for J; bases not matched to a gene: 3. The CDR3 length is 13 residues. Here the CDR3 DNA reads TGTGCCATCAGTGCGGGACAGGCGGAGACCCAGTACTTC. Its protein product is CAISAGQAETQYF.

Ten or more counts support this clonotype. This CDR3 is CASSQESTGYTF. CDR3 nucleotide sequence: TGTGCCAGCAGCCAAGAATCTACTGGCTACACCTTC. The rearrangement uses TRBV14 and TRBJ1-2; D gene unclear. CDR3 length: 12 residues. The germline V gene encodes CDR1 SGHDN and CDR2 FVKESK. With 0 bases removed from V and 7 bases from J, the gap between germline ends came to 6 bases. The whole variable domain, remainder taken from reference TRBV14 and TRBJ1-2, is EAGVTQFPSHSVIEKGQTVTLRCDPISGHDNLYWYRRVMGKEIKFLLHFVKESKQDESGMPNNRFLAERTGGTYSTLKVQPAELEDSGVYFCASSQESTGYTFGSGTRLTVV.

This clonotype was seen repeatedly, ten times or more. The chain couples TRBV20-1 to TRBJ2-3; TRBD2 matches 10 bases. The CDR3 extends over 12 amino acids. Germline CDR1 is DFQATT and CDR2 is SNEGSKA (reference sequence). With V trimmed by 6 bases and J by 5 bases, 2 bases remained unmatched. CDR3 sequence (DNA): TGCAGTGCGGAGCGGGGGGGAGATACGCAGTATTTT. Translating gives CSAERGGDTQYF.

This clonotype was counted only a few times. The V gene is TRBV2, the J gene TRBJ2-1, with 9 nucleotides matching TRBD2. In germline, CDR1 is SNHLY, CDR2 FYNNEI. This CDR3 is 14 amino acids long. Trimming at V came to 11 bases and at J to 1 base, leaving 6 bases not matched to a gene. The CDR3 region has the DNA TGTGCCTCTGGACTAGCGAAATCCTACAATGAGCAGTTCTTC. It codes for CASGLAKSYNEQFF. Combining the CDR3 with reference TRBV2 and TRBJ2-1 gives the whole variable domain EPEVTQTPSHQVTQMGQEVILRCVPISNHLYFYWYRQILGQKVEFLVSFYNNEISEKSEIFDDQFSVERPDGSNFTLKIRSTKLEDSAMYFCASGLAKSYNEQFFGPGTRLTVL.

The chain joins TRBV9 to TRBJ1-2, with D hard to call. This CDR3 is 15 amino acids long. Germline CDR1 SGDLS, CDR2 YYNGEE. Trimming took 0 bases from V and 4 from J, leaving 13 bases between them. The CDR3 sequence: CASSVDEVPSYGYTF. Here the CDR3 DNA reads TGTGCCAGCAGCGTAGACGAGGTTCCTAGCTATGGCTACACCTTC. Filled out from reference TRBV9 and TRBJ1-2, the complete variable domain reads DSGVTQTPKHLITATGQRVTLRCSPRSGDLSVYWYQQSLDQGLQFLIQYYNGEERAKGNILERFSAQQFPDLHSELNLSSLELGDSALYFCASSVDEVPSYGYTFGSGTRLTVV.